The T cell receptor (beta chain) under discussion was sequenced for a study of T cells in Graves' hyperthyroidism and ophthalmopathy. General observations from the study: Among clonotypes expanded in thyroid above 0.001, most were also found in blood. For ophthalmopathy, model prediction preceded onset by a median approximately 6 months.

The TCR beta CDR3 regions underwent amplification using RNA transcripts as the source. A first-round RT-PCR of the TCR CDR3 used the HTBI primer set. TCRdb re-called the multiplex PCR reads with MiXCR, one entry per CDR3 protein. The table records approximately 640,000 distinct CDR3 sequences, 40% to 55% of them present only once. This CDR3 region has 16 residues. Germline assignment: CDR1 MGHDK and CDR2 SYGVNS. Trimming left V 3 bases short and J 3 bases short, with 17 bases between. Lactation, pregnancy, other autoimmune disease or uncontrolled infection excluded patients. Based on clinical symptoms, serum thyroxine and TRAb, thyroid ultrasound and orbital computed tomography, diagnoses were reached. This clonotype was seen repeatedly, ten times or more. No antigen is known for it.

The rearrangement links TRBV25-1 to TRBJ1-1; D gene ambiguous. The sample taken for sequencing was peripheral blood or thyroid tissue (not recorded which). This sequence was found in an adult man with Graves' disease, either hyperthyroidism or ophthalmopathy (not recorded which). DNA for the CDR3: TGTGCCAGCAGTGACGGGGTGGCTTTGGGCGACACTGAAGCTTTCTTT. Residues: CASSDGVALGDTEAFF.